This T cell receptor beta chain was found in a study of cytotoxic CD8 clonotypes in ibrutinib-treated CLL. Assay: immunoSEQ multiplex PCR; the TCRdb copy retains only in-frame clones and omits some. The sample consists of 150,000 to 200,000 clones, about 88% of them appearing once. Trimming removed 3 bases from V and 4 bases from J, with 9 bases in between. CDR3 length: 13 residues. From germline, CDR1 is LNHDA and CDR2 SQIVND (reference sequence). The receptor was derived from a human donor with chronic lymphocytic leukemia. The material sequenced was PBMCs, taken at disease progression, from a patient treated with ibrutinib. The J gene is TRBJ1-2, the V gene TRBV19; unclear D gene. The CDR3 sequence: CASSISTSYGYTF. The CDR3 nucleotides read TGTGCCAGTAGTATCAGCACAAGCTATGGCTACACCTTC. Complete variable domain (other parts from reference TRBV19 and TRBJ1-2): DGGITQSPKYLFRKEGQNVTLSCEQNLNHDAMYWYRQDPGQGLRLIYYSQIVNDFQKGDIAEGYSVSREKKESFPLTVTSAQKNPTAFYLCASSISTSYGYTFGSGTRLTVV.